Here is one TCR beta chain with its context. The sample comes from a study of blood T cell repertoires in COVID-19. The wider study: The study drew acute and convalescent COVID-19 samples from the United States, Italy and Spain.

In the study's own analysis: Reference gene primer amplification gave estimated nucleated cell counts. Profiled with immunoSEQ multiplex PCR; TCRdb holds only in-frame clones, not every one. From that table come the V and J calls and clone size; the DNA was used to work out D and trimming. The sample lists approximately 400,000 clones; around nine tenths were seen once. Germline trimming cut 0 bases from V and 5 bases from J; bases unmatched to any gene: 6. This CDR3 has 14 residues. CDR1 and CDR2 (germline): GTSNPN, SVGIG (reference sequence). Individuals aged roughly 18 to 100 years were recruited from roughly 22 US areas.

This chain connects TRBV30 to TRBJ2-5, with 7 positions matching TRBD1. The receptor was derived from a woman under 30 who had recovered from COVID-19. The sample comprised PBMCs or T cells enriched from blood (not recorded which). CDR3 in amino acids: CAWSVRRGMETQYF. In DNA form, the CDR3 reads TGTGCCTGGAGTGTACGCAGGGGGATGGAGACCCAGTACTTC.